This is a list of T cell receptor beta chains from one sample in a study of blood T cell repertoires in COVID-19. The protocol was immunoSEQ multiplex PCR, while the TCRdb copy is restricted to in-frame clones and leaves out a portion. The sample lists more than 150,000 clones; roughly four fifths were seen once. Source material: peripheral blood. All receptors come from a woman aged 35 to 49 with acute or convalescent COVID-19. CDR3s leave out the opening cysteine and the closing phenylalanine or tryptophan. Fields, in order: J gene, V gene, CDR3 protein.

j_gene: TRBJ1-1
v_gene: TRBV7-9
CDR3aa: ASNPRGGGDTEAF

j_gene: TRBJ1-2
v_gene: TRBV27
CDR3aa: ASSPGQTPYGYT

j_gene: TRBJ2-1
v_gene: TRBV9
CDR3aa: ASSVDGRADNEQF

j_gene: TRBJ2-1
v_gene: TRBV7-9
CDR3aa: ATTLGRGNEQF

j_gene: TRBJ2-1
v_gene: TRBV6-5
CDR3aa: ASSYRGGEYNEQF

j_gene: TRBJ1-1
v_gene: TRBV13
CDR3aa: ASSFEGGVTEAF

j_gene: TRBJ1-2
v_gene: TRBV25-1
CDR3aa: ATQDRYGYT

j_gene: TRBJ2-1
v_gene: TRBV13
CDR3aa: ASSLGQGSFNEQF

j_gene: TRBJ1-3
v_gene: TRBV6-5
CDR3aa: ASSYSPGVRNTIY

j_gene: TRBJ2-1
v_gene: TRBV5-4
CDR3aa: ASSLGISSSGTYNEQF

j_gene: TRBJ2-7
v_gene: TRBV5-5
CDR3aa: ASERTAGSHSYEQY

j_gene: TRBJ1-1
v_gene: TRBV7-8
CDR3aa: ASSRRVVTNTEAF

j_gene: TRBJ1-1
v_gene: TRBV29-1
CDR3aa: SVGTGVTEAF

j_gene: TRBJ2-7
v_gene: TRBV27
CDR3aa: ASSIQRGPYEQY

j_gene: TRBJ1-1
v_gene: TRBV3-1/TRBV3-2
CDR3aa: ASRYWTGPHTEAF

j_gene: TRBJ2-7
v_gene: TRBV28
CDR3aa: ASSGQGSEQY